This T cell receptor (beta chain) was observed in a study of shared clonotypes between healthy human individuals. Samples underwent the assay at deep level. The table came from immunoSEQ multiplex PCR; TCRdb's copy has only in-frame clones and leaves some out. Of over a million clones detected, approximately 97% appear once; the ten largest clones hold more than 0.9%. Per germline, CDR1 SGHNT and CDR2 YYREEE (reference sequence). The CDR3 has 13 residues. V was clipped by 4 bases and J by 5 bases, with 12 bases between them. All donors qualified as healthy HIV-negative adults and had experienced no recent acute infections or vaccinations.

The receptor was isolated from a man aged 30-40 years in good health. Sequencing input: naive CD4+ T cells sorted from blood. As for subset: CD45RA+ positively selected. The chain employs TRBV5-4 and TRBJ2-5; the D is unclear. This chain's CDR3 is CASSNSKGETQYF. Here the CDR3 DNA reads TGTGCCAGCAGCAATTCTAAGGGCGAGACCCAGTACTTC.